Shown below are 8 T cell receptor beta chains from a single sample sequenced in a study of T-cell reconstitution after alpha-beta-depleted transplantation in children. Unique molecular identifiers were used to barcode this TCRbeta library. One entry per CDR3 protein, called by TCRdb with MiXCR from the PCR reads. This table has about 490,000 distinct CDR3 sequences, about 10% appearing once. The specimen comprised PBMCs, sampled before TCRalphabeta/CD19-depleted stem cell transplant. Receptors originate from a child under 10 years old with inherited bone marrow failure, due to receive a stem cell transplant.

The chain couples TRBV5-4 to TRBJ2-2; 7 bases agree with TRBD2. The germline CDR1 and CDR2 sequences are SGHNT and YYREEE (reference sequence). J lost 1 base, V lost 0 bases, and 3 bases had no gene match. The CDR3 is made up of 16 amino acids. CDR3 residues: CASSLEGGRNTGELFF. The CDR3 DNA follows: TGTGCCAGCAGCTTGGAGGGCGGGAGGAACACCGGGGAGCTGTTTTTT.

The rearrangement joins TRBV30 to TRBJ1-3, with D perhaps TRBD1 (6 bases). V was pared by 5 bases and J by 0 bases, with 11 bases between. CDR1 GTSNPN and CDR2 SVGIG come from the germline V gene (reference sequence). The CDR3 is made up of 14 amino acids. The CDR3 loop reads CAWGTGFSGNTIYF. The CDR3 nucleotides are TGTGCCTGGGGTACAGGGTTCTCTGGAAACACCATATATTTT.

This clonotype was counted at least ten times. J is TRBJ2-3 and V is TRBV5-1, with a weak D call TRBD2 (5 bases). CDR1 and CDR2 (germline): SGHRS, YFSETQ. Trimming took off 1 base at V and 5 bases at J, with 11 bases between the two ends. The CDR3 length is 14 residues. CDR3 nucleotides: TGCGCCAGCAGCTTGCGCCCGGGGAGAGATACGCAGTATTTT. It translates to CASSLRPGRDTQYF.

As concerns this clonotype: This may arise from a read error, as a much more abundant clone is one base away. The chain employs TRBV11-2 and TRBJ2-1; D remains ambiguous. The CDR3 sequence is 13 residues long. V lost 11 bases and J lost 2, with 13 bases in between. The V gene's germline CDR1 is SGHAT and CDR2 FQNNGV. CDR3 amino acids: CADTTKPYNEQFF. DNA for the CDR3: TGTGCCGATACTACAAAACCCTACAATGAGCAGTTCTTC.

This clonotype was counted between two and nine times. The V gene is TRBV23-1, the J gene TRBJ2-3, with TRBD1 matching over 8 bases. TRBV23-1 has ORF status, its function being uncertain. This CDR3 contains 15 residues. The V segment lost 6 bases and the J segment 1 base; nucleotides outside the gene matches: 6. For the CDR3, the DNA is TGCGCCAGCAGGGACAGGGAGCCTGGCACAGATACGCAGTATTTT. Protein: CASRDREPGTDTQYF.

The J gene is TRBJ2-2, the V gene TRBV20-1; D unresolved. The length of the CDR3 is 14 residues. Germline CDR1 and CDR2: DFQATT and SNEGSKA (reference sequence). Trimming removed 3 bases at V and 0 bases at J, with 8 bases between. CDR3 region: CSASRYTNTGELFF. CDR3 in DNA: TGCAGTGCTAGCCGGTACACGAACACCGGGGAGCTGTTTTTT.

At least ten counts were recorded for this clonotype. The chain has TRBV12-3 or TRBV12-4 and TRBJ2-2, with D unclear. Trimming took 6 bases from V and 7 from J, leaving 9 bases between them. The CDR3 covers 12 residues. The CDR3 loop reads CASREDVGELFF. The CDR3 DNA sequence: TGTGCCAGCAGAGAGGACGTCGGGGAGCTGTTTTTT.

This clonotype showed up many times. The junction does not match germline at one end; this may be a read error. The J gene is TRBJ2-1, the V gene TRBV5-1; D may be TRBD1 (6 bases). The CDR3 is 14 residues long. Germline loops: CDR1 SGHRS, CDR2 YFSETQ. The CDR3: CASSLYLRGSETVF. CDR3 nucleotide sequence: TGCGCCAGCAGCTTGTATCTTAGGGGGAGTGAGACGGTCTTC.